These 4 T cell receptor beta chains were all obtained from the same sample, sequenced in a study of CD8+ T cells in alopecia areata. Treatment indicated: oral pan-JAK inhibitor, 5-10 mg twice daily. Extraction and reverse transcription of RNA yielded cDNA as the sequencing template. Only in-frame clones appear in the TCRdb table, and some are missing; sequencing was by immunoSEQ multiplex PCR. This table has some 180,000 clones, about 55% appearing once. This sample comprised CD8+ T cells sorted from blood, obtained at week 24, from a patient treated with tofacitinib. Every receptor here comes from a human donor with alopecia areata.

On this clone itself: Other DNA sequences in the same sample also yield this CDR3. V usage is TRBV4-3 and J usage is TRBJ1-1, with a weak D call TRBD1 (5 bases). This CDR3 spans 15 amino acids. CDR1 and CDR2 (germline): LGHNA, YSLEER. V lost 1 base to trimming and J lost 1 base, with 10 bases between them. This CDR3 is CASSQGTTGNTEAFF. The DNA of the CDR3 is TGCGCCAGCAGCCAAGGGACAACAGGGAACACTGAAGCTTTCTTT.

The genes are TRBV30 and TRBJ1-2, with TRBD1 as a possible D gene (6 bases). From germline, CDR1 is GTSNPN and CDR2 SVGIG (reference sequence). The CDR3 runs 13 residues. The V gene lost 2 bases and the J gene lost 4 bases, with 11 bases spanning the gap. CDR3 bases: TGTGCCTGGAGTTCGGGGGCCGGCTATGGCTACACCTTC. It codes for CAWSSGAGYGYTF. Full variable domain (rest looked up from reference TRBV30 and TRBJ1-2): SQTIHQWPATLVQPVGSPLSLECTVEGTSNPNLYWYRQAAGRGLQLLFYSVGIGQISSEVPQNLSASRPQDRQFILSSKKLLLSDSGFYLCAWSSGAGYGYTFGSGTRLTVV.

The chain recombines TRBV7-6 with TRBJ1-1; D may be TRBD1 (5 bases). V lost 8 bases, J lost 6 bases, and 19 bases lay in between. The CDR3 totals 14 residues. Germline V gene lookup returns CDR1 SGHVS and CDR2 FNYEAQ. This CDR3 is CASSVWGGSAEAFF. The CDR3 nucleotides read TGTGCCAGCTCAGTGTGGGGGGGGAGTGCTGAAGCTTTCTTT.

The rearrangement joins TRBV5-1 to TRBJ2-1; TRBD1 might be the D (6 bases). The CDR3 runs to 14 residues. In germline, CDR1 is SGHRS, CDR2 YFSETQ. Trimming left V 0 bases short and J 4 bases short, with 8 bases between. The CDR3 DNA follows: TGCGCCAGCAGCTTGGGGCAGGGGTACAATGAGCAGTTCTTC. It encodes CASSLGQGYNEQFF.